This passage covers 8 T cell receptor beta chains from one sample sequenced in a study of blood T cell repertoires in COVID-19. Produced via immunoSEQ multiplex PCR; TCRdb's table is partial and in-frame only. Counted here are roughly 350,000 clones, about 89% occurring once; the ten biggest clones make up less than 11%. Sequences were obtained from peripheral blood. The receptor set was obtained from a woman between 25 and 40 years old with COVID-19, enrolled during active disease.

This rearrangement joins TRBV5-6 to TRBJ2-1; 8 bases map to TRBD1. Germline CDR1 reads SGHDT; CDR2 reads YYEEEE. Unmatched junction bases numbered 15, after V lost 3 bases and J lost 7 bases. The CDR3 covers 17 residues. CDR3 protein: CASSYLWTGSTLNEQFF. In DNA, the CDR3 is TGTGCCAGCAGCTATTTATGGACAGGGTCAACTCTGAATGAGCAGTTCTTC.

The chain carries TRBV27 and TRBJ2-7; 9 nucleotides match TRBD1. After removal of 0 bases from V and 3 bases from J, the junction contained 0 bases not matched to a gene. This CDR3 has 14 amino acids. Germline CDR1 is MNHEY and CDR2 is SMNVEV (reference sequence). The CDR3: CASSLSDRGYEQYF. The CDR3 DNA reads TGTGCCAGCAGTTTATCGGACAGGGGCTACGAGCAGTACTTC.

The chain recombines TRBV4-1 with TRBJ2-1, with 7 bases that match TRBD2. The V segment lost 4 bases and the J segment 4 bases; nucleotides outside the gene matches: 4. The CDR3 spans 14 residues. From germline, CDR1 is MGHRA and CDR2 YSYEKL. The CDR3 DNA sequence: TGCGCCAGCAGCCTCGTAGCGGGTTACAATGAGCAGTTCTTC. It yields the protein CASSLVAGYNEQFF.

This chain links TRBV5-5 with TRBJ2-5, with 9 nucleotides matching TRBD1. V gave up 0 bases and J gave up 4 bases; unmatched junction bases: 4. Germline CDR1 reads SGHKS; CDR2 reads YYEKEE (reference sequence). The CDR3 extends over 15 amino acids. CDR3 DNA: TGTGCCAGCAGCTTGGAGGGACAGGGCGCAGAGACCCAGTACTTC. It is translated as CASSLEGQGAETQYF. Looking up the rest from reference TRBV5-5 and TRBJ2-5 gives the full variable domain: DAGVTQSPTHLIKTRGQQVTLRCSPISGHKSVSWYQQVLGQGPQFIFQYYEKEERGRGNFPDRFSARQFPNYSSELNVNALLLGDSALYLCASSLEGQGAETQYFGPGTRLLVL.

The rearrangement uses TRBV10-3 and TRBJ2-5; D is ambiguous. The V end was cut by 4 bases, the J end by 2 bases, with 8 bases between. The CDR3 loop spans 13 amino acids. Germline V gene lookup returns CDR1 ENHRY and CDR2 SYGVKD. The CDR3 sequence: CAISVRHQETQYF. The CDR3 region has the DNA TGTGCCATCAGTGTGCGTCATCAAGAGACCCAGTACTTC.

The chain employs TRBV7-6 and TRBJ2-3; 16 bases agree with TRBD2. The CDR3 spans 17 residues. Germline trimming cut 5 bases from V and 7 bases from J; bases unmatched to any gene: 9. CDR1 is SGHVS, CDR2 FNYEAQ, per germline. Written as DNA, the CDR3 is TGTGCCAGCAGCCAAGGGACTAGCGGGAGGGCCGAGTATACGCAGTATTTT. Translated, it gives CASSQGTSGRAEYTQYF.

The V call is TRBV7-2, the J call TRBJ2-1, with D possibly being TRBD2 (7 bases). The CDR3 extends over 15 amino acids. Trimming took off 11 bases at V and 4 bases at J, with 21 bases between the two ends. The germline gives CDR1 SGHTA, CDR2 FQGNSA. The CDR3 DNA follows: TGTGCCTCTCGGGTGGGGGGGCATTTGTACAATGAGCAGTTCTTC. Translated, it gives CASRVGGHLYNEQFF.

The rearrangement links TRBV5-4 to TRBJ1-1; perhaps TRBD1 as D (5 bases). The CDR3 has 14 amino acids. Trimming took 3 bases from V and 0 from J, leaving 9 bases between them. Germline assignment: CDR1 SGHNT and CDR2 YYREEE (reference sequence). The CDR3 is CASSWGLMNTEAFF. The CDR3 nucleotides read TGTGCCAGCAGCTGGGGACTGATGAACACTGAAGCTTTCTTT.